One sample yielded the 15 T cell receptor beta chains listed below, sequenced in a study of T-cell reconstitution after alpha-beta-depleted transplantation in children. It was with unique molecular identifiers that the TCRbeta library was prepared. TCRdb passed the PCR reads through MiXCR, listing each CDR3 protein once. The sample records roughly 400,000 distinct CDR3 sequences, 43% being singletons. This material consisted of PBMCs, taken before TCRalphabeta/CD19-depleted stem cell transplant. The receptors here all came from a girl aged 2 to 10 with aplastic anemia, due to receive a stem cell transplant.

This clonotype was seen a few times. This chain links TRBV7-3 with TRBJ2-1; no clear D. The length of the CDR3 is 14 residues. V lost 4 bases to trimming and J lost 8 bases, with 15 bases between them. In germline, CDR1 is SGHTA, CDR2 FQGTGA. CDR3 residues: CASSYGSTADEQFF. DNA of the CDR3: TGTGCCAGCAGCTACGGGTCCACGGCGGATGAGCAGTTCTTC.

The chain links TRBV20-1 to TRBJ2-3; D may be TRBD2 (5 bases). The length of the CDR3 is 14 residues. The germline CDR1 and CDR2 sequences are DFQATT and SNEGSKA (reference sequence). V was pared by 6 bases and J by 1 base, with 14 bases between. The CDR3 coding sequence is TGCAGTGCCCCTGGGCTAGCAGGCACAGATACGCAGTATTTT. Amino acid sequence: CSAPGLAGTDTQYF.

The sample holds a few counts of this clonotype. The chain uses TRBV5-1 and TRBJ2-2; D may be TRBD2 (6 bases). CDR1 is SGHRS, CDR2 YFSETQ, per germline. V lost 4 bases to trimming and J lost 3 bases, with 10 bases between them. This CDR3 has 14 residues. The CDR3 sequence is CASSGGLHTGELFF. CDR3 sequence (DNA): TGCGCCAGCAGCGGGGGACTTCACACCGGGGAGCTGTTTTTT.

This clonotype was counted a few times. This rearrangement joins TRBV5-1 to TRBJ2-7; 7 positions match TRBD2. Germline assignment: CDR1 SGHRS and CDR2 YFSETQ. CDR3 length equals 18 residues. V lost 0 bases to trimming and J lost 3 bases; unmatched junction nucleotides: 15. CDR3 residues: CASSLVISGPMINYEQYF. In DNA form, the CDR3 reads TGCGCCAGCAGCTTGGTAATTAGCGGGCCCATGATTAACTACGAGCAGTACTTC. Complete variable domain (other parts from reference TRBV5-1 and TRBJ2-7): KAGVTQTPRYLIKTRGQQVTLSCSPISGHRSVSWYQQTPGQGLQFLFEYFSETQRNKGNFPGRFSGRQFSNSRSEMNVSTLELGDSALYLCASSLVISGPMINYEQYFGPGTRLTVT.

The chain employs TRBV14 and TRBJ1-2; no clear D gene. This CDR3 is built from 16 residues. V lost 0 bases, J lost 2 bases, and 13 bases lay in between. The germline V gene encodes CDR1 SGHDN and CDR2 FVKESK. The CDR3 loop is CASSQDLITANYGYTF. The CDR3 DNA sequence: TGTGCCAGCAGCCAAGACCTTATTACAGCCAACTATGGCTACACCTTC.

The CDR3 loop is CASSQVQAAGYTF. The CDR3 bases are TGCGCCAGCAGCCAAGTTCAGGCCGCAGGCTACACCTTC. The chain couples TRBV4-1 to TRBJ1-2; D not resolved. The CDR3 covers 13 residues. Trimming took off 1 base at V and 8 bases at J, with 11 bases between the two ends. Germline V gene data show CDR1 as MGHRA and CDR2 as YSYEKL.

A few counts support this clonotype. The chain joins TRBV6-1 to TRBJ1-3; TRBD1 might be the D (5 bases). The germline V gene has CDR1 MNHNS and CDR2 SASEGT. CDR3 length equals 14 residues. Trimming cost V 6 bases and J 4 bases, with 13 bases left between them. The CDR3 protein is CASSIGATGNTIYF. The CDR3 nucleotides read TGTGCCAGCAGCATCGGGGCTACGGGAAACACCATATATTTT.

The rearrangement uses TRBV6-1 and TRBJ2-1; 11 nucleotides line up with TRBD2. The CDR3 has 16 residues. Looked up from germline, CDR1 is MNHNS and CDR2 is SASEGT. V lost 5 bases, J lost 4 bases, and 7 bases stayed unmatched. The CDR3 nucleotides read TGTGCCAGCAGTCGTATGCTAGCGGGAGGTTACAATGAGCAGTTCTTC. It yields the protein CASSRMLAGGYNEQFF.

In its sample, this clonotype was seen many times. The rearrangement uses TRBV7-2 and TRBJ2-6; the D is unclear. The CDR3 spans 15 residues. From germline, CDR1 is SGHTA and CDR2 FQGNSA. Trimming left V 6 bases short and J 7 bases short, with 16 bases between. DNA of the CDR3: TGTGCCAGCAGGGTAGGCGGTCTGGGAGCCAACGTCCTGACTTTC. Its translation is CASRVGGLGANVLTF. Drawing the rest from reference TRBV7-2 and TRBJ2-6, the complete variable domain is GAGVSQSPSNKVTEKGKDVELRCDPISGHTALYWYRQSLGQGLEFLIYFQGNSAPDKSGLPSDRFSAERTGGSVSTLTIQRTQQEDSAVYLCASRVGGLGANVLTFGAGSRLTVL.

This clonotype was detected only a few times. The chain joins TRBV7-8 to TRBJ2-1; tentatively, D is TRBD2 (5 bases). Germline V gene lookup returns CDR1 SGHVS and CDR2 FQNEAQ. The CDR3 runs to 14 residues. V shed 2 bases and J shed 8 bases, with 13 bases lying between them. The CDR3, as DNA: TGTGCCAGCAGCTTAACTAGTACCGGGTATGAGCAGTTCTTC. Translation: CASSLTSTGYEQFF.

This chain joins TRBV27 and TRBJ2-7; 9 nucleotides align to TRBD2. Germline V gives CDR1 MNHEY, CDR2 SMNVEV (reference sequence). The CDR3 covers 14 residues. Germline trimming cut 4 bases from V and 4 bases from J; bases unmatched to any gene: 5. The DNA of the CDR3 is TGTGCCAGCAGTTGGCTAGCGGGACCATACGAGCAGTACTTC. Encoded protein: CASSWLAGPYEQYF.

The chain uses TRBV6-1 and TRBJ2-2; perhaps TRBD2 as D (6 bases). The germline CDR1 and CDR2 sequences are MNHNS and SASEGT. This CDR3 region has 13 residues. Trimming took 5 bases from V and 6 from J, leaving 10 bases between them. For the CDR3, the DNA is TGTGCCAGCAGTATTACGGGGGCCGGGGAGCTGTTTTTT. It codes for CASSITGAGELFF.

The chain has TRBV7-9 and TRBJ2-5; 8 bases align to TRBD2. The CDR3 length is 16 residues. Germline V CDR1 and CDR2: SEHNR, FQNEAQ (reference sequence). Losses at the gene ends were 5 bases for V and 2 bases for J; bases not matched to a gene: 10. The CDR3 region is CASSPPGLEIQETQYF. The CDR3, as DNA: TGTGCCAGCAGCCCGCCGGGACTAGAGATACAAGAGACCCAGTACTTC.

V usage is TRBV27 and J usage is TRBJ2-7, with 7 bases identical to TRBD2. V trimming: 2 bases; J trimming: 7 bases; junction bases outside the gene matches: 17. The CDR3 is 17 residues long. The germline CDR1 and CDR2 sequences are MNHEY and SMNVEV (reference sequence). CDR3 bases: TGTGCCAGCAGTTTAAGGCTCGTTGGACGCGGGGGTACGGAGCAGTACTTC. Translation gives CASSLRLVGRGGTEQYF.

In its sample, this clonotype was seen many times. The chain has TRBV6-1 and TRBJ2-5; the match to TRBD2 covers 10 bases. With 7 bases clipped from V and 5 bases from J, the junction kept 13 bases outside the gene matches. This CDR3 is 16 amino acids long. Germline lookup yields CDR1 MNHNS and CDR2 SASEGT. The CDR3 is CASTLLAGAPVETQYF. DNA of the CDR3: TGTGCCAGCACCTTGCTAGCGGGAGCACCGGTTGAGACCCAGTACTTC.